A single sample is the source of the 16 T cell receptor beta chains below, sequenced in a study. TCRdb independently ran MiXCR on the RT-PCR reads; one entry per CDR3 protein. The data contain almost 700,000 distinct CDR3 sequences, approximately 15% of them seen just once; the ten biggest clones take up 3.6%. Sequencing was carried out using memory CD4+ T cells from blood. The receptors stem from a female donor in good health, serving as a healthy control.

A few counts support this clonotype. The chain has TRBV20-1 and TRBJ1-3; D is uncertain. V was shortened by 2 bases and J by 0 bases, with 14 bases between the two germline ends. Germline CDR1 DFQATT, CDR2 SNEGSKA (reference sequence). CDR3 length: 16 residues. This CDR3 reads CSARRGGPFSGNTIYF. Written as DNA, the CDR3 is TGCAGTGCTAGACGAGGAGGTCCCTTCTCTGGAAACACCATATATTTT.

This clonotype was found many times. The rearrangement links TRBV6-1 to TRBJ1-1, with TRBD1 matching over 7 bases. Germline V gene sequence: CDR1 MNHNS, CDR2 SASEGT. The CDR3 has 14 amino acids. V shed 6 bases and J 5 bases; nucleotides not matched to a gene: 9. CDR3 in DNA: TGTGCCAGCAGACTCTCTGACAGGGAAACTGAAGCTTTCTTT. Encoded protein: CASRLSDRETEAFF.

This clonotype was seen repeatedly, ten times or more. The rearrangement links TRBV20-1 to TRBJ2-7, with 10 nucleotides matching TRBD2. The length of the CDR3 is 14 residues. After removal of 6 bases from V and 6 bases from J, the junction contained 11 bases not matched to a gene. Per germline, CDR1 DFQATT and CDR2 SNEGSKA (reference sequence). The CDR3: CSALFLAGVGEQYF. For the CDR3, the DNA is TGCAGTGCCCTTTTCCTAGCGGGGGTTGGCGAGCAGTACTTC.

This clonotype occurred many times. This sequence joins TRBV5-1 and TRBJ2-1; TRBD1 or TRBD2 may be the D gene (5 bases each). CDR3 length: 15 amino acids. The V end was cut by 2 bases, the J end by 8 bases, with 17 bases between. Germline V gives CDR1 SGHRS, CDR2 YFSETQ. The CDR3 DNA sequence: TGCGCCAGCAGCTTTGAATTGCAGGGAGCAGATGAGCAGTTCTTC. Encoded protein: CASSFELQGADEQFF.

In this sample, this clonotype turned up a few times. The genes are TRBV5-1 and TRBJ2-5, with 11 bases matching TRBD2. The ends lost 2 bases at V and 5 bases at J; junction bases unmatched: 5. The CDR3 loop spans 15 amino acids. Per germline, CDR1 SGHRS and CDR2 YFSETQ. The CDR3: CASSFTSGSTETQYF. CDR3 DNA sequence: TGCGCCAGCAGCTTTACTAGCGGGAGTACTGAGACCCAGTACTTC.

This clonotype was observed a handful of times. The V and J genes are TRBV11-2 and TRBJ2-3, with 7 bases aligning to TRBD2. The CDR3 is 19 residues long. With V trimmed by 4 bases and J by 5 bases, 21 bases remained unmatched. Germline values: CDR1 SGHAT, CDR2 FQNNGV. CDR3 in amino acids: CASSSGYQTMGGRGDTQYF. The DNA of the CDR3 is TGTGCCAGCAGCTCGGGCTATCAGACGATGGGAGGGCGGGGAGATACGCAGTATTTT.

The chain is built from TRBV11-2 and TRBJ1-4, with 7 bases lining up with TRBD1. Germline loops: CDR1 SGHAT, CDR2 FQNNGV. V dropped 5 bases and J dropped 0; count of bases not matched to a gene: 6. This CDR3 region has 16 residues. The CDR3 loop is CASSARTGATNEKLFF. DNA for the CDR3: TGTGCCAGCAGCGCCAGAACAGGGGCAACTAATGAAAAACTGTTTTTT.

This clonotype has only a few counts. The CDR3: CSARSRRRTITQETQYF. The DNA of the CDR3 is TGCAGTGCTAGATCCCGCCGCCGCACCATTACTCAAGAGACCCAGTACTTC. The V gene is TRBV20-1, the J gene TRBJ2-5; D call uncertain. The CDR3 sequence is 17 residues long. Trimming took off 2 bases at V and 2 bases at J, with 21 bases between the two ends. Germline V gene lookup returns CDR1 DFQATT and CDR2 SNEGSKA (reference sequence).

The CDR3 DNA follows: TGTGCCAGCAGTTCCACGCAGGGCAATCAGCCCCAGCATTTT. This translates into CASSSTQGNQPQHF. This chain joins TRBV7-9 and TRBJ1-5; D gene ambiguous. Trimming took off 6 bases at V and 2 bases at J, with 11 bases between the two ends. Germline CDR1 SEHNR, CDR2 FQNEAQ (reference sequence). The CDR3 has 14 amino acids.

This chain connects TRBV28 to TRBJ2-7; weak D call: TRBD2 (6 bases). Trimming stripped 7 bases from V and 6 bases from J, with 13 bases between. CDR3 length: 12 residues. CDR1 and CDR2 from the germline V gene are MDHEN and SYDVKM. The CDR3 DNA sequence: TGTGCCAGCATGATCCTGGGGGGCGAGCAGTACTTC. Protein: CASMILGGEQYF.

This clonotype was seen a handful of times. The rearrangement uses TRBV11-2 and TRBJ2-1; D gene unclear. This CDR3 has 17 residues. CDR1 and CDR2 (germline): SGHAT, FQNNGV. Trimming removed 4 bases at V and 3 bases at J, with 19 bases between. The CDR3 here is CASSSNYVLSDYNEQFF. CDR3 DNA sequence: TGTGCCAGCAGCTCAAACTATGTGCTCTCAGACTACAATGAGCAGTTCTTC.

The chain links TRBV5-1 to TRBJ1-2; no reliable D call. Germline CDR1 SGHRS, CDR2 YFSETQ. The CDR3 length is 14 residues. V lost 7 bases and J lost 0, with 13 bases in between. The DNA of the CDR3 is TGCGCCAGCTCGAGGGAGGGTTCTAACTATGGCTACACCTTC. Its protein product is CASSREGSNYGYTF.

This clonotype showed up just once. The rearrangement joins TRBV28 to TRBJ2-3; 12 bases are shared with TRBD1. Germline CDR1 is MDHEN and CDR2 is SYDVKM. After removal of 6 bases from V and 4 bases from J, the junction contained 5 bases not matched to a gene. This CDR3 comprises 15 residues. The CDR3 here is CASRMGQGASDTQYF. The CDR3 DNA follows: TGTGCCAGCAGGATGGGACAGGGGGCGTCAGATACGCAGTATTTT.

This clonotype was seen many times. This chain joins TRBV7-3 and TRBJ2-1; tentatively, D is TRBD2 (6 bases). The length of the CDR3 is 14 residues. V was pared by 3 bases and J by 6 bases, with 12 bases between. Per the germline V gene, CDR1 is SGHTA and CDR2 is FQGTGA. CDR3 residues: CASSFGGSPNEQFF. Written as DNA, the CDR3 is TGTGCCAGCAGCTTTGGGGGGAGCCCCAATGAGCAGTTCTTC.

In its sample, this clonotype was seen a few times. The V call is TRBV4-3, the J call TRBJ2-1; TRBD1 aligns across 10 bases. This CDR3 contains 13 residues. Losses at the gene ends were 4 bases for V and 9 bases for J; bases not matched to a gene: 3. Germline lookup yields CDR1 LGHNA and CDR2 YSLEER. The CDR3 loop is CASSLGQGVEQFF. DNA for the CDR3: TGCGCCAGCAGCCTCGGACAGGGGGTTGAGCAGTTCTTC.

This clonotype was recorded many times. CDR3 sequence reads: CASSLEAGGNYGYTF. Written as DNA, the CDR3 is TGCGCCAGCAGCTTGGAGGCAGGGGGGAATTATGGCTACACCTTC. The chain uses TRBV5-1 and TRBJ1-2; 7 bases line up with TRBD1. Germline CDR1 reads SGHRS; CDR2 reads YFSETQ. V lost 0 bases to trimming and J lost 5 bases; unmatched junction nucleotides: 7. This CDR3 is built from 15 residues.